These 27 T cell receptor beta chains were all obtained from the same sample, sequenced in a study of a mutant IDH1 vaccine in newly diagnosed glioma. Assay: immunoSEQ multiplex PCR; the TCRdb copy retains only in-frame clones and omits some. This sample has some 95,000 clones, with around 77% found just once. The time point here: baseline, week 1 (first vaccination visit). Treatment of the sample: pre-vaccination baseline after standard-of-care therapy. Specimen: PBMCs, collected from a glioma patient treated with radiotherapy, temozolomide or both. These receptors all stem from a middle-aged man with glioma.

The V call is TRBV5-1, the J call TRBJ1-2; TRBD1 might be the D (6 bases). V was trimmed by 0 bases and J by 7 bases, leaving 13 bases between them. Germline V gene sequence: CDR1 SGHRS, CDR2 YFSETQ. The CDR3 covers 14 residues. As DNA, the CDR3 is TGCGCCAGCAGCTTGGCAGGGGCAGATTTTGGCTACACCTTC. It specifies CASSLAGADFGYTF.

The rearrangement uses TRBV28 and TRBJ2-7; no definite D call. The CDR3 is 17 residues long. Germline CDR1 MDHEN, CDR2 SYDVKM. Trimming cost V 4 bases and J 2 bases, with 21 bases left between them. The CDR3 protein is CASSSPLLRSSTYEQYF. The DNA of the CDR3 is TGTGCCAGCAGTTCCCCCTTGTTGCGATCCTCAACCTACGAGCAGTACTTC.

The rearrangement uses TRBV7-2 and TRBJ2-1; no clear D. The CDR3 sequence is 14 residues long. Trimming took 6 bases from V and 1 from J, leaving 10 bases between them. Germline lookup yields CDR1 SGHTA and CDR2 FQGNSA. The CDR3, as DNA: TGTGCCAGCAGTATACCGGTGTCCTACAATGAGCAGTTCTTC. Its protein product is CASSIPVSYNEQFF.

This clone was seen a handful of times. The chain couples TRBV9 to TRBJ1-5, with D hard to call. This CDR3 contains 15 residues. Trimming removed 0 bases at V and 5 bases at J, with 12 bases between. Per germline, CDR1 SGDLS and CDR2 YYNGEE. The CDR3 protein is CASSVAGRRDQPQHF. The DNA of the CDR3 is TGTGCCAGCAGCGTAGCAGGACGGAGGGATCAGCCCCAGCATTTT.

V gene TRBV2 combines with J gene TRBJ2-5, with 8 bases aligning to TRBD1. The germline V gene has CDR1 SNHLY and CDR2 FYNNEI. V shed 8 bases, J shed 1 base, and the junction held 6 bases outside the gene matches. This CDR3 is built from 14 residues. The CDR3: CASLRQGIQETQYF. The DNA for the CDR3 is TGTGCCAGCCTACGACAGGGGATCCAAGAGACCCAGTACTTC.

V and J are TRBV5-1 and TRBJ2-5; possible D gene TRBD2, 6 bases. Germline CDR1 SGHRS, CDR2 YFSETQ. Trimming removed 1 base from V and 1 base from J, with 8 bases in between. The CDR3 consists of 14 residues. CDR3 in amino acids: CASSLRGIQETQYF. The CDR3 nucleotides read TGCGCCAGCAGCTTGCGGGGGATCCAAGAGACCCAGTACTTC.

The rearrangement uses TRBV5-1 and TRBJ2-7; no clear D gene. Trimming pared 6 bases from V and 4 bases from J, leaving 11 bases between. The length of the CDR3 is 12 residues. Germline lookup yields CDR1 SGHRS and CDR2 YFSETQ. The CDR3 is CASNTETYEQYF. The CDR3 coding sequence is TGCGCCAGCAACACGGAGACGTACGAGCAGTACTTC.

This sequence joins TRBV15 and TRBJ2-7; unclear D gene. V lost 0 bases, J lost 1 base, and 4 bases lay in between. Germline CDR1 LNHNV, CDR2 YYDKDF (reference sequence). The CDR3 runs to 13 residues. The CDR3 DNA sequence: TGTGCCACCAGCAGAGATAGATCCTACGAGCAGTACTTC. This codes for CATSRDRSYEQYF.

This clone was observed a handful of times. The CDR3 sequence: CASSFTGAAGRDEQFF. CDR3 sequence (DNA): TGTGCCAGCAGTTTCACTGGGGCAGCGGGGCGCGATGAGCAGTTCTTC. This chain links TRBV27 with TRBJ2-1; TRBD2 matches 7 bases. In germline, CDR1 is MNHEY, CDR2 SMNVEV (reference sequence). The CDR3 loop spans 16 amino acids. V lost 3 bases and J lost 8; bases outside the gene matches: 13.

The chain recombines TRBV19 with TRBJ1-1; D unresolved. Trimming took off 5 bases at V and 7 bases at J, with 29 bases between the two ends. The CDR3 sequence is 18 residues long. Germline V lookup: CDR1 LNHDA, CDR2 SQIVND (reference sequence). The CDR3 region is CASSAVIRVRLLSDEAFF. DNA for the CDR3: TGTGCCAGTAGTGCAGTAATTAGAGTGCGGTTGCTGTCGGATGAAGCTTTCTTT.

CDR3 in DNA: TGTGCCACCAGCCTCCGGAGAGCTGGGGCCAACGTCCTGACTTTC. Its translation is CATSLRRAGANVLTF. The chain uses TRBV15 and TRBJ2-6; D is uncertain. V was clipped by 5 bases and J by 2 bases, with 10 bases between them. CDR1 LNHNV and CDR2 YYDKDF come from the germline V gene (reference sequence). The CDR3 totals 15 residues.

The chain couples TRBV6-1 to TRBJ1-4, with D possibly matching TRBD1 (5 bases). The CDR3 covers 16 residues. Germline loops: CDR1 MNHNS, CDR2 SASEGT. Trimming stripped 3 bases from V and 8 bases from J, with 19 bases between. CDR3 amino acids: CASSDGPGQGSEKLFF. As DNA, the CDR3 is TGTGCCAGCAGTGACGGTCCGGGTCAGGGCAGCGAAAAACTGTTTTTT.

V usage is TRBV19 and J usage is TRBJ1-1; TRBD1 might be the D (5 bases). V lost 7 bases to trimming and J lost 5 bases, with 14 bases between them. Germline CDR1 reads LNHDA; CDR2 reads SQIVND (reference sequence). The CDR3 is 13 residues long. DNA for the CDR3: TGTGCCAGTAACCGCGGGGGACGGACTGAAGCTTTCTTT. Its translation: CASNRGGRTEAFF. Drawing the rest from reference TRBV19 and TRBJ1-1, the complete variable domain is DGGITQSPKYLFRKEGQNVTLSCEQNLNHDAMYWYRQDPGQGLRLIYYSQIVNDFQKGDIAEGYSVSREKKESFPLTVTSAQKNPTAFYLCASNRGGRTEAFFGQGTRLTVV.

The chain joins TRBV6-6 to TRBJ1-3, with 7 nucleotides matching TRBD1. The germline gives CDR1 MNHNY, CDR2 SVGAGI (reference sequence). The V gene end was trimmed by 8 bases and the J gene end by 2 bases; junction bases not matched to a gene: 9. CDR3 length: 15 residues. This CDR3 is CASSSVGGPGNTIYF. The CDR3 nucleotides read TGTGCCAGCTCGAGTGTAGGGGGCCCTGGAAACACCATATATTTT.

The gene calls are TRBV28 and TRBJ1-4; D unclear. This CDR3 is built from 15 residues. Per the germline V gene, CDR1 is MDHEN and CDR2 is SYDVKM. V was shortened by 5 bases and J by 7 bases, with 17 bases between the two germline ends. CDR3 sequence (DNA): TGTGCCAGCAGTGGAAGCGATGGGCGCAGTGAAAAACTGTTTTTT. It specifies CASSGSDGRSEKLFF.

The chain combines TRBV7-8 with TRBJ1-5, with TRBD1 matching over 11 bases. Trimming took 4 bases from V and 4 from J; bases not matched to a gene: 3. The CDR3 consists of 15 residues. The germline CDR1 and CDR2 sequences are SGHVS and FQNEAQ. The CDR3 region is CASSSGQGANQPQHF. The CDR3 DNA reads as TGTGCCAGCAGCTCCGGACAGGGGGCTAATCAGCCCCAGCATTTT. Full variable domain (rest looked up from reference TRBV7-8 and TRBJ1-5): GAGVSQSPRYKVAKRGQDVALRCDPISGHVSLFWYQQALGQGPEFLTYFQNEAQLDKSGLPSDRFFAERPEGSVSTLKIQRTQQEDSAVYLCASSSGQGANQPQHFGDGTRLSIL.

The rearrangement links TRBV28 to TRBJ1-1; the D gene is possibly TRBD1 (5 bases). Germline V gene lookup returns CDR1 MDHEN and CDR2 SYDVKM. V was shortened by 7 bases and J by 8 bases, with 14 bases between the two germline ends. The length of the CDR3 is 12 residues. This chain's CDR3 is CASIEGSSEAFF. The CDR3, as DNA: TGTGCCAGCATCGAGGGGTCCTCGGAAGCTTTCTTT. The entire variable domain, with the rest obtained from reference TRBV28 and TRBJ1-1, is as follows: DVKVTQSSRYLVKRTGEKVFLECVQDMDHENMFWYRQDPGLGLRLIYFSYDVKMKEKGDIPEGYSVSREKKERFSLILESASTNQTSMYLCASIEGSSEAFFGQGTRLTVV.

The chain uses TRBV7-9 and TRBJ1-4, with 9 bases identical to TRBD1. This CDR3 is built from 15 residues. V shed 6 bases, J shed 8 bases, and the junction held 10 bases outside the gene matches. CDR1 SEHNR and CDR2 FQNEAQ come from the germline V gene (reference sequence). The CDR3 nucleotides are TGTGCCAGCAGTCGAACAGGGGGCGCATCGGAAAAACTGTTTTTT. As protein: CASSRTGGASEKLFF.

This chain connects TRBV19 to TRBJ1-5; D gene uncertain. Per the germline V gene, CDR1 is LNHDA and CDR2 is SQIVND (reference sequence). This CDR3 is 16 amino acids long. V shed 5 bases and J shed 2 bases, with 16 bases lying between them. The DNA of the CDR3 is TGTGCCAGTAGTCCGTGGACGGTGCTAGGCAATCAGCCCCAGCATTTT. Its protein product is CASSPWTVLGNQPQHF.

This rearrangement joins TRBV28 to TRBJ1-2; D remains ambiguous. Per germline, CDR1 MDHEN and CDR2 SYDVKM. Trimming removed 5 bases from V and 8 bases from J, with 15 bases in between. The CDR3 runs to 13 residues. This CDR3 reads CASSLLDLGGYTF. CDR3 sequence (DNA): TGTGCCAGCAGTCTACTCGACCTGGGGGGCTACACCTTC.

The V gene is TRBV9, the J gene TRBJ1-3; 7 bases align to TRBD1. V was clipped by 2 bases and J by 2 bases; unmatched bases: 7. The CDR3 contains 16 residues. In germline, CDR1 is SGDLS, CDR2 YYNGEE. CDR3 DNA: TGTGCCAGCAGCGTTAATCCGACAGGGACTGGAAACACCATATATTTT. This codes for CASSVNPTGTGNTIYF.

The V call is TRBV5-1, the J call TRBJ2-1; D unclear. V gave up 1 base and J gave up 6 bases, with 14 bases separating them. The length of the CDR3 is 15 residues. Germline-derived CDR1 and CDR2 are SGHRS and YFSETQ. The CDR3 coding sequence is TGCGCCAGCAGCTTGACTAACCCTCTGGTCAATGAGCAGTTCTTC. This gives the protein CASSLTNPLVNEQFF.

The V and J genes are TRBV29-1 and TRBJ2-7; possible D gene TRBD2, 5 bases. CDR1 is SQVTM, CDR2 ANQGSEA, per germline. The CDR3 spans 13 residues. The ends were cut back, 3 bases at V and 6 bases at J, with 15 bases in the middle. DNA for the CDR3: TGCAGCGTTGAGCAGAGGGTGAGAGGCGAGCAGTACTTC. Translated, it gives CSVEQRVRGEQYF.

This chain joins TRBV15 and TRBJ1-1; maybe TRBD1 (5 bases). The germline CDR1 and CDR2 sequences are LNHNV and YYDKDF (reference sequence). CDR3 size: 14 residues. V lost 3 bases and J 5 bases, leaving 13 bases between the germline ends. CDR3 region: CATSSGGIRTEAFF. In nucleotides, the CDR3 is TGTGCCACCAGCAGCGGGGGTATTAGGACTGAAGCTTTCTTT.

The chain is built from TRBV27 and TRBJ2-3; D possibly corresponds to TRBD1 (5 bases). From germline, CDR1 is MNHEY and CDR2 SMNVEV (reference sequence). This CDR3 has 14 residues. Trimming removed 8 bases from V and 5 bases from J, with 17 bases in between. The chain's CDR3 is CASLHRRGGDTQYF. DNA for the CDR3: TGTGCCAGCCTACACCGTAGGGGTGGAGATACGCAGTATTTT.

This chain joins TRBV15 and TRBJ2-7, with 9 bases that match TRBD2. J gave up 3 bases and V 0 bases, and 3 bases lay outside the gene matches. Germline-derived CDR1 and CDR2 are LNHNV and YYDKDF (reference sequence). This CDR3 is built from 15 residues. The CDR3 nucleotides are TGTGCCACCAGCAGAGATCGAGCGGGAGGCTACGAGCAGTACTTC. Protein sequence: CATSRDRAGGYEQYF. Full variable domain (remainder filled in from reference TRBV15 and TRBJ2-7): DAMVIQNPRYQVTQFGKPVTLSCSQTLNHNVMYWYQQKSSQAPKLLFHYYDKDFNNEADTPDNFQSRRPNTSFCFLDIRSPGLGDTAMYLCATSRDRAGGYEQYFGPGTRLTVT.

The CDR3: CASSGAISGNTIYF. CDR3 sequence (DNA): TGTGCCAGTAGTGGGGCCATCTCTGGAAACACCATATATTTT. The V gene is TRBV19, the J gene TRBJ1-3; D is possibly TRBD1 (5 bases). Trimming pared 5 bases from V and 0 bases from J, leaving 8 bases between. This CDR3 comprises 14 residues. Germline-derived CDR1 and CDR2 are LNHDA and SQIVND (reference sequence).